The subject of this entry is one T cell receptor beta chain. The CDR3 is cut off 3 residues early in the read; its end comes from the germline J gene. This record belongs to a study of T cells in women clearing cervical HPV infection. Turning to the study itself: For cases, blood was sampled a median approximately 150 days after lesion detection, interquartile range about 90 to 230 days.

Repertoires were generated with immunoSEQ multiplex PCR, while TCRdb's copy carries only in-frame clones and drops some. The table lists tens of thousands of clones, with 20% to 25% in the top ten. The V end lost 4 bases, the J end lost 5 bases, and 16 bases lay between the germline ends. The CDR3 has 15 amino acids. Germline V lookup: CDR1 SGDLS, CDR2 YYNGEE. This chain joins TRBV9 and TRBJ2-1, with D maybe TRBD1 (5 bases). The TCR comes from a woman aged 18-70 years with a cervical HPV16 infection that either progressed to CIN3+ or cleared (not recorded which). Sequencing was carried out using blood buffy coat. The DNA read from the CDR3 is TGTGCCAGCAGCACCGGGCAGGGCACCAACAATGAG. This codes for CASSTGQGTNNE. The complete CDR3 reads CASSTGQGTNNEQFF.